This T cell receptor beta chain is drawn from a study of blood T cell repertoires in COVID-19. As for the study in general: Acute and convalescent COVID-19 specimens originated in the United States, Italy and Spain. The cDNA or gDNA used as material had been derived from T cells, B-cell-depleted T cells, or PBMCs.

In the original processing: Estimates of nucleated cell counts were drawn from the amplification of reference gene primers. Data came from immunoSEQ multiplex PCR; TCRdb stores just in-frame clones and leaves some out. V and J calls and clone size are given by that table; D and trimming were obtained from the DNA. The sample yields 260,000 or so clones, over 75% seen once. This CDR3 is built from 15 residues. Germline V gives CDR1 SGHRS, CDR2 YFSETQ. V was trimmed by 0 bases and J by 0 bases, leaving 10 bases between them. The rearrangement links TRBV5-1 to TRBJ2-7; D gene ambiguous. The sequence was collected from a man aged 18 to 30 with active or convalescent COVID-19. Sequencing used peripheral blood. The chain's CDR3 is CASSLAPESSYEQYF. Written as DNA, the CDR3 is TGCGCCAGCAGCTTGGCCCCAGAAAGCTCCTACGAGCAGTACTTC.